These 27 T cell receptor beta chains were sequenced from one sample in a study of beta chain features in type 1 diabetes. The sequenced template was cDNA made from the entire isolated RNA. TCRdb's copy holds only in-frame clones and misses some; the assay was immunoSEQ multiplex PCR. This sample yields 250,000 to 350,000 clones, of which about 13% are seen a single time; more than 0.015% belongs to the top ten. The study's findings and limits: Patients with Type 1 diabetes showed moderately but significantly shorter TCRB CDR3s in all four CD4+ subsets.

The antigens of these receptors remain unknown. Sequencing input: naive CD4+ T cells from blood. The receptors stem from a man aged 30 to 39 with type 1 diabetes.

The V and J genes are TRBV4-2 and TRBJ2-2; D possibly corresponds to TRBD1 (6 bases). V was pared by 5 bases and J by 1 base, with 11 bases between. The germline CDR1 and CDR2 sequences are LGHNA and YNFKEQ. The CDR3 contains 15 residues. The CDR3 DNA sequence: TGTGCCAGCAGCACCTTGGGACAGAACACCGGGGAGCTGTTTTTT. Protein sequence: CASSTLGQNTGELFF.

Comments on this clone: The same CDR3 also results from other DNA sequences found in this sample. The chain carries TRBV18 and TRBJ1-5; the D gene is possibly TRBD1 (6 bases). Trimming took 3 bases from V and 4 from J, leaving 7 bases between them. Germline V lookup: CDR1 KGHSH, CDR2 LQKENI. This CDR3 comprises 13 residues. CDR3 region: CASSPQGNQPQHF. CDR3 DNA: TGTGCCAGCTCACCGCAGGGGAATCAGCCCCAGCATTTT.

This clone was counted between two and nine times. V is TRBV11-2 and J is TRBJ2-6; tentative D call: TRBD2 (6 bases). Germline V gene data show CDR1 as SGHAT and CDR2 as FQNNGV. V was cut by 3 bases and J by 1 base, with 7 bases left in between. This CDR3 comprises 15 residues. The chain's CDR3 is CASSLGGSGANVLTF. DNA for the CDR3: TGTGCCAGCAGCTTGGGGGGATCTGGGGCCAACGTCCTGACTTTC.

This clone has more than one count but fewer than ten. The chain links TRBV7-8 to TRBJ1-5; TRBD1 is a possible D gene (6 bases). The ends were cut back, 4 bases at V and 3 bases at J, with 10 bases in the middle. Germline assignment: CDR1 SGHVS and CDR2 FQNEAQ. This CDR3 is 14 amino acids long. The CDR3 loop reads CASSSGQNNQPQHF. The CDR3, as DNA: TGTGCCAGCAGCTCCGGACAGAACAATCAGCCCCAGCATTTT.

The CDR3 DNA reads TGTGCCAGCAGCTTAGAGGCGGTTCAGCCCCAGCATTTT. Its protein product is CASSLEAVQPQHF. The chain couples TRBV7-9 to TRBJ1-5; D gene uncertain. CDR1 is SEHNR and CDR2 is FQNEAQ in the germline V gene (reference sequence). The ends were cut back, 1 base at V and 6 bases at J, with 7 bases in the middle. The CDR3 has 13 amino acids.

The V call is TRBV29-1, the J call TRBJ2-1; TRBD2 matches at 11 bases. J gave up 4 bases and V 6 bases, and 5 bases lay outside the gene matches. CDR3 length: 14 amino acids. The germline V gene has CDR1 SQVTM and CDR2 ANQGSEA. The CDR3 DNA sequence: TGCAGCGTATCGGGACTAGCGGAATACAATGAGCAGTTCTTC. Translating gives CSVSGLAEYNEQFF.

This chain links TRBV18 with TRBJ2-5, with unresolved D. This CDR3 contains 12 residues. CDR1 and CDR2 from the germline V gene are KGHSH and LQKENI. Trimming removed 4 bases at V and 3 bases at J, with 6 bases between. CDR3 residues: CASSQYEETQYF. The CDR3 coding sequence is TGTGCCAGCTCACAATATGAAGAGACCCAGTACTTC.

This clone was seen a handful of times. The V gene is TRBV28, the J gene TRBJ2-7, with D possibly matching TRBD2 (6 bases). CDR1 and CDR2 (germline): MDHEN, SYDVKM. This CDR3 comprises 15 residues. The V end lost 5 bases, the J end lost 4 bases, and 18 bases lay between the germline ends. The CDR3 loop is CASSTLGGGIYEQYF. In DNA, the CDR3 is TGTGCCAGCAGTACCCTCGGTGGCGGGATATACGAGCAGTACTTC.

This clone came up a few times. The gene calls are TRBV2 and TRBJ1-1; D may be TRBD1 (5 bases). The CDR3 extends over 12 amino acids. From germline, CDR1 is SNHLY and CDR2 FYNNEI. CDR3 amino acids: CGGDRRYTEAFF. The CDR3 DNA sequence: TGTGGTGGCGACAGAAGGTACACTGAAGCTTTCTTT.

This clone has more than one count but fewer than ten. The gene calls are TRBV11-2 and TRBJ2-1; 9 nucleotides agree with TRBD2. Germline assignment: CDR1 SGHAT and CDR2 FQNNGV. J was trimmed by 9 bases and V by 5 bases; bases with no gene match: 8. The CDR3 length is 14 residues. CDR3 amino acids: CASSRDGTSSEQFF. CDR3 DNA sequence: TGTGCCAGCAGCAGGGACGGGACTAGCAGTGAGCAGTTCTTC.

The chain joins TRBV7-9 to TRBJ1-1; TRBD1 is a possible D gene (5 bases). Germline CDR1 reads SEHNR; CDR2 reads FQNEAQ (reference sequence). V lost 3 bases to trimming and J lost 2 bases, with 7 bases between them. The CDR3 extends over 13 amino acids. This chain's CDR3 is CASSFQGNTEAFF. The CDR3, as DNA: TGTGCCAGCAGCTTTCAGGGAAACACTGAAGCTTTCTTT. Full variable domain (remainder filled in from reference TRBV7-9 and TRBJ1-1): DTGVSQNPRHKITKRGQNVTFRCDPISEHNRLYWYRQTLGQGPEFLTYFQNEAQLEKSRLLSDRFSAERPKGSFSTLEIQRTEQGDSAMYLCASSFQGNTEAFFGQGTRLTVV.

This clone was counted between two and nine times. This CDR3 is also generated by other DNA sequences in the sample. The genes are TRBV18 and TRBJ2-1; TRBD2 matches at 12 bases. V trimming: 6 bases; J trimming: 7 bases; junction bases outside the gene matches: 4. Germline lookup yields CDR1 KGHSH and CDR2 LQKENI. The CDR3 is made up of 14 amino acids. CDR3 nucleotides: TGTGCCAGCTCCCCTGGACTAGCGGGAAATGAGCAGTTCTTC. This sequence encodes CASSPGLAGNEQFF. The complete variable domain, with remaining parts taken from reference TRBV18 and TRBJ2-1, reads NAGVMQNPRHLVRRRGQEARLRCSPMKGHSHVYWYRQLPEEGLKFMVYLQKENIIDESGMPKERFSAEFPKEGPSILRIQQVVRGDSAAYFCASSPGLAGNEQFFGPGTRLTVL.

The chain uses TRBV4-3 and TRBJ2-2; 7 bases line up with TRBD1. V gave up 0 bases and J gave up 9 bases; unmatched junction bases: 4. The CDR3 runs 14 residues. Germline assignment: CDR1 LGHNA and CDR2 YSLEER. CDR3 nucleotides: TGCGCCAGCAGCCAAGAAACAGGGGACAGGGAGCTGTTTTTT. Protein sequence: CASSQETGDRELFF.

V gene TRBV10-3 combines with J gene TRBJ2-1; 10 positions agree with TRBD2. Losses at the gene ends were 3 bases for V and 4 bases for J; bases not matched to a gene: 9. Germline loops: CDR1 ENHRY, CDR2 SYGVKD. The CDR3 spans 17 residues. This CDR3 reads CAISDPASGSSYNEQFF. CDR3 DNA: TGTGCCATCAGTGACCCGGCTAGCGGGAGTTCGTACAATGAGCAGTTCTTC.

The rearrangement uses TRBV27 and TRBJ2-5, with D uncertain. The V and J ends lost 0 bases and 1 base respectively, with 3 bases between them. The CDR3 loop spans 13 amino acids. CDR1 is MNHEY and CDR2 is SMNVEV in the germline V gene (reference sequence). The CDR3 is CASSLSAQETQYF. The CDR3 bases are TGTGCCAGCAGTTTATCAGCCCAAGAGACCCAGTACTTC.

This clone came up a few times. This chain uses TRBV9 with TRBJ2-1, with D unclear. Trimming removed 5 bases at V and 9 bases at J, with 6 bases between. This CDR3 region has 10 residues. From germline, CDR1 is SGDLS and CDR2 YYNGEE. This CDR3 is CASSPSEQFF. The CDR3 DNA is TGTGCCAGCAGTCCGAGTGAGCAGTTCTTC. The full variable domain, in which reference TRBV9 and TRBJ2-1 provide the parts outside the CDR3, is DSGVTQTPKHLITATGQRVTLRCSPRSGDLSVYWYQQSLDQGLQFLIQYYNGEERAKGNILERFSAQQFPDLHSELNLSSLELGDSALYFCASSPSEQFFGPGTRLTVL.

J is TRBJ2-5 and V is TRBV7-3, with D possibly being TRBD1 (5 bases). There are 15 residues in the CDR3. CDR1 SGHTA and CDR2 FQGTGA come from the germline V gene. Trimming stripped 4 bases from V and 5 bases from J, with 17 bases between. The CDR3 loop is CASSSQAGPGETQYF. CDR3 bases: TGTGCCAGCAGCTCCCAAGCAGGGCCCGGGGAGACCCAGTACTTC.

This clone was counted a few times. The V gene is TRBV29-1, the J gene TRBJ2-1; 10 nucleotides align to TRBD2. V shed 4 bases and J 4 bases; nucleotides not matched to a gene: 13. Looked up from germline, CDR1 is SQVTM and CDR2 is ANQGSEA. CDR3 length: 17 residues. The CDR3 region has the DNA TGCAGCGTTGCGAAAAGGTTACTAGCGGGAACTTACAATGAGCAGTTCTTC. Translated: CSVAKRLLAGTYNEQFF.

This clone was seen a handful of times. The rearrangement links TRBV18 to TRBJ1-2; 7 bases match TRBD1. The junction had 4 bases not matched to a gene; V was cut back by 2 bases and J by 4 bases. The CDR3 is 14 residues long. Germline CDR1 and CDR2: KGHSH and LQKENI. For the CDR3, the DNA is TGTGCCAGCTCACCAGACAGGGTACCCTATGGCTACACCTTC. This encodes CASSPDRVPYGYTF.

This chain connects TRBV5-6 to TRBJ2-3; D call uncertain. Trimming removed 1 base from V and 4 bases from J, with 4 bases in between. This CDR3 spans 12 amino acids. Germline-derived CDR1 and CDR2 are SGHDT and YYEEEE. The CDR3 nucleotides are TGTGCCAGCAGCTTGTCAGCAGATACGCAGTATTTT. Encoded protein: CASSLSADTQYF.

This clone showed up just a few times. The genes are TRBV30 and TRBJ2-5, with 8 bases identical to TRBD1. V shed 3 bases and J 2 bases; nucleotides not matched to a gene: 5. The CDR3 runs to 14 residues. Germline lookup yields CDR1 GTSNPN and CDR2 SVGIG (reference sequence). CDR3 amino acids: CAWRIGTGQETQYF. The CDR3 bases are TGTGCCTGGAGGATAGGGACAGGTCAAGAGACCCAGTACTTC.

This clone was picked up a small number of times. This chain joins TRBV18 and TRBJ2-3; no definite D call. This CDR3 has 13 amino acids. Germline CDR1 reads KGHSH; CDR2 reads LQKENI. V was clipped by 3 bases and J by 4 bases, with 8 bases between them. CDR3 sequence reads: CASSPSEADTQYF. As DNA, the CDR3 is TGTGCCAGCTCACCGAGCGAGGCAGATACGCAGTATTTT.

This clone showed up just a few times. V gene TRBV9 combines with J gene TRBJ2-1; tentative D call: TRBD2 (5 bases). Trimming took off 3 bases at V and 0 bases at J, with 16 bases between the two ends. The CDR3 is made up of 17 amino acids. Germline values: CDR1 SGDLS, CDR2 YYNGEE. The CDR3 nucleotides read TGTGCCAGCAGCGCCCGATCTAGCACGAGCTCCTACAATGAGCAGTTCTTC. Protein product: CASSARSSTSSYNEQFF.

The chain has TRBV30 and TRBJ1-2; 7 bases are a match to TRBD1. This CDR3 is 12 amino acids long. J lost 6 bases, V lost 3 bases, and 4 bases had no gene match. Germline V gene data show CDR1 as GTSNPN and CDR2 as SVGIG (reference sequence). The CDR3 loop reads CAWRGTANGYTF. DNA of the CDR3: TGTGCCTGGAGGGGGACAGCTAATGGCTACACCTTC.

This clone showed up just a few times. The chain couples TRBV7-9 to TRBJ1-2; 9 bases are a match to TRBD1. The germline V gene has CDR1 SEHNR and CDR2 FQNEAQ (reference sequence). Trimming removed 5 bases from V and 4 bases from J; junction bases left unmatched: 5. This CDR3 is 14 amino acids long. CDR3 loop: CASSPGDRVYGYTF. CDR3 bases: TGTGCCAGCAGCCCCGGGGACAGGGTCTATGGCTACACCTTC.

This clone was picked up a small number of times. V gene TRBV5-1 combines with J gene TRBJ2-2, with D unclear. The CDR3 is 14 amino acids. Germline assignment: CDR1 SGHRS and CDR2 YFSETQ. V gave up 1 base and J gave up 7 bases, with 11 bases separating them. The CDR3 coding sequence is TGCGCCAGCAGCTTGTCCAACAGTGACGGGGAGCTGTTTTTT. Amino acid sequence: CASSLSNSDGELFF.

This clone was observed a few times. This rearrangement joins TRBV5-4 to TRBJ2-7, with a tentative D call TRBD1 (6 bases). Looked up from germline, CDR1 is SGHNT and CDR2 is YYREEE (reference sequence). This CDR3 spans 14 amino acids. Trimming removed 5 bases at V and 1 base at J, with 13 bases between. The CDR3 protein is CASSSPTGSYEQYF. The CDR3 bases are TGTGCCAGCAGTTCCCCGACAGGTTCCTACGAGCAGTACTTC.